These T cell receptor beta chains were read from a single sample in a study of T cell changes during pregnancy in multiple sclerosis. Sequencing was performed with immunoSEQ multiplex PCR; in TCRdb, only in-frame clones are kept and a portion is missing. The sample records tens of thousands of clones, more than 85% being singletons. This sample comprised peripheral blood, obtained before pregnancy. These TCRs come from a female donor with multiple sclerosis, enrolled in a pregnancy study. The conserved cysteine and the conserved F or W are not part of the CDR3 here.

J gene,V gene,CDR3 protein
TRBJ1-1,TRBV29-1,SVAAPGQAGTEAF
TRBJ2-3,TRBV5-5,ASSLGLAGPDTQY
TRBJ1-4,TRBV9,ASSPGKGATNEKLF
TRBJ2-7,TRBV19,ASSSLAVNYEQY
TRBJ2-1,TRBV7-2,ASSPLGGGLGEQF
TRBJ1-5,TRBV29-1,SVLGGGVSFSNQPQH
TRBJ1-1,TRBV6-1,ASSEANSLFEAF
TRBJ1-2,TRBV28,ASSPNRGRNYGYT
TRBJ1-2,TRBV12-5,ASGLPRGAYGYT
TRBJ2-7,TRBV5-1,ASSTDRVDEQY
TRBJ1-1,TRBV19,ASTPRWEGMNTEAF
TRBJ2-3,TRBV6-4,ASSEIAGATDTQY
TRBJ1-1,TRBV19,ASSSYMNTEAF
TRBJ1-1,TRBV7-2,ASSLLRGNTEAF
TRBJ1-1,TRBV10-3,AISESLRGGGAAF
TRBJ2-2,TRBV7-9,ASSPGLAVTGELF
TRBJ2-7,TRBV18,ASSSSSYEQY
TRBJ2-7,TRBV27,ASSRGTFYEQY
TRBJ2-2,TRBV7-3,ASSLLAGGPHTGELF
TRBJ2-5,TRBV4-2,ASSQLIAETQY
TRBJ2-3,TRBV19,ASSISGTDTQY
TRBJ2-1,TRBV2,AVLRDRAYNEQF
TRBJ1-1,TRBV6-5,ASSSLDRLNTEAF
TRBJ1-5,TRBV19,ASRRQFNQPQH
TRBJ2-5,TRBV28,ASSFNRETQY